This TCR beta chain was sequenced for a study of cytomegalovirus exposure and HLA in healthy donors. Study-wide background: Within the Caucasian-associated ancestry cluster were more than 75% of the roughly 380 genotyped donors. Study outcomes and limitations: HLA-A and HLA-B allele assignments for most subjects were reportedly predicted accurately using TCR beta sequences.

The study ran its PCR with 60 Vbeta and 13 Jbeta primers. Here immunoSEQ multiplex PCR was the method, and the copy in TCRdb shows in-frame clones only, minus some. Here the sample table reports under 200,000 clones. Details on this clone: Antigen unknown.

The receptor was isolated from a woman aged 18 to 35 in good health and CMV-seropositive. Sequencing input: PBMCs.

Written as DNA, the CDR3 is TGTGCCAGCAGCCGACTAGCGGGAATGAACACCGGGGAGCTGTTTTTT. It specifies CASSRLAGMNTGELFF. The chain employs TRBV27 and TRBJ2-2; 11 nucleotides agree with TRBD2. The length of the CDR3 is 16 residues. V lost 6 bases to trimming and J lost 1 base; unmatched junction nucleotides: 4. In germline, CDR1 is MNHEY, CDR2 SMNVEV (reference sequence).